This T cell receptor beta chain comes out of a study of blood T cell repertoires in COVID-19. Authors' methods: Nucleated cell counts were estimated from reference gene primer amplification. This table comes from immunoSEQ multiplex PCR, and its TCRdb copy is limited to in-frame clones, with some not included. V and J calls plus clone size are reproduced from that table; the DNA served to infer D and trimming. The data contain just over 95,000 clones, roughly 87% of them singletons. The TCR was taken from a man of 80 years or more with acute or convalescent COVID-19. The sample consisted of peripheral blood.

Written as DNA, the CDR3 is TGTGCCAGCAGTTTAAGGGGGCACCCCTACGAGCAGTACTTC. Its protein product is CASSLRGHPYEQYF. V and J are TRBV27 and TRBJ2-7; TRBD1 matches 7 bases. Germline CDR1 is MNHEY and CDR2 is SMNVEV (reference sequence). CDR3 length: 14 residues. V lost 2 bases and J lost 2; bases outside the gene matches: 3.